This T cell receptor (beta chain) was recorded in a study of T cells after yellow fever vaccination. Overall study context: With SMART-Seq v4 Ultra Low Input, the fractions containing low cell numbers were prepared. Points from the study as a whole: Clonotypes appearing in both CD4 and CD8 compartments existed, and their share was small. In post-booster samples, most primary-vaccination clones reappeared (roughly 96% CD4, 75% to 90% CD8).

This clonotype was counted many times. Its specificity is not known. The CDR3 contains 12 residues. V dropped 3 bases and J dropped 7 bases, with 9 bases sitting between them. Per the germline V gene, CDR1 is SGHTA and CDR2 is FQGNSA. In TCRdb, the 5' RACE reads were re-called with MiXCR into one record per CDR3 protein. Among approximately 150,000 distinct CDR3 sequences listed, 5.5% to 7.5% were seen once. The sample was CD4+ T cells sorted from PBMCs, taken on the day of the first yellow fever vaccination. The chain recombines TRBV7-2 with TRBJ1-1; no firm D call. The sequence was obtained from a man aged 18 to 29 who received the YFV17D yellow fever vaccine. CDR3 in DNA: TGTGCCAGCAGCTTCGGGGTCGGTGAAGCTTTCTTT. Residues: CASSFGVGEAFF. Supplemented by reference TRBV7-2 and TRBJ1-1, the full variable domain reads GAGVSQSPSNKVTEKGKDVELRCDPISGHTALYWYRQSLGQGLEFLIYFQGNSAPDKSGLPSDRFSAERTGGSVSTLTIQRTQQEDSAVYLCASSFGVGEAFFGQGTRLTVV.